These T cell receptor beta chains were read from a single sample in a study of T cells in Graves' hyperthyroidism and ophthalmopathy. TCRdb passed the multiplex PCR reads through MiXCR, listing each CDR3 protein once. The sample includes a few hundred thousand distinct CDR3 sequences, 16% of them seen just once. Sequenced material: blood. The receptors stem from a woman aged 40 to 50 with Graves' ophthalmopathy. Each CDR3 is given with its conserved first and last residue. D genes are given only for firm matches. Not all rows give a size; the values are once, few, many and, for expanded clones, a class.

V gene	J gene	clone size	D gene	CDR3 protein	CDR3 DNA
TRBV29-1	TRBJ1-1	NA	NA	CSGRVNTEAFF	TGCAGCGGAAGGGTGAACACTGAAGCTTTCTTT
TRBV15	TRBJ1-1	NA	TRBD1	CATSGGTGNTEAFF	TGTGCCACCAGCGGAGGGACAGGGAACACTGAAGCTTTCTTT
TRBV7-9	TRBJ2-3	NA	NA	CASRDPSDMDTQYF	TGTGCCAGCAGGGACCCCTCCGATATGGATACGCAGTATTTT
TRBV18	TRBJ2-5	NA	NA	CASSPQGSSQETQYF	TGTGCCAGCTCACCCCAGGGGAGTAGCCAAGAGACCCAGTACTTC
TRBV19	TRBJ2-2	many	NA	CASSKETGELFF	TGTGCCAGTAGTAAGGAGACCGGGGAGCTGTTTTTT
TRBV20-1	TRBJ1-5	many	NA	CSARVGSGNQPQHF	TGCAGTGCTAGAGTGGGGAGTGGCAATCAGCCCCAGCATTTT
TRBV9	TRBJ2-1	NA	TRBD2	CASSVTGRAGNEQFF	TGTGCCAGCAGCGTGACCGGGAGGGCCGGGAATGAGCAGTTCTTC
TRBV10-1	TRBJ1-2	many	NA	CASSDARGYGYTF	TGCGCCAGCAGTGATGCCAGGGGATATGGCTACACCTTC
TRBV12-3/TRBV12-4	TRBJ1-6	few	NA	CATCAPFSDSPLHF	TGTGCCACATGCGCCCCTTTTTCGGATTCACCCCTCCACTTT
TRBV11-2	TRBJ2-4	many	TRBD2	CASSFPSGNIQYF	TGTGCCAGCAGCTTTCCTAGCGGAAACATTCAGTACTTC
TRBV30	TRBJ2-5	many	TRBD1	CAWSDGTAQETQYF	TGTGCCTGGAGTGACGGGACAGCACAAGAGACCCAGTACTTC
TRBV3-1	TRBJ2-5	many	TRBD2	CASSQTGRAQYF	TGTGCCAGCAGCCAAACCGGGAGGGCCCAGTACTTC
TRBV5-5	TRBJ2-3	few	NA	CASSFTPQSTDTQYF	TGTGCCAGCAGCTTCACCCCGCAAAGCACAGATACGCAGTATTTT
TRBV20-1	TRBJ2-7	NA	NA	CSARETSRPLPYEQYF	TGCAGTGCTAGAGAAACTAGCAGGCCCCTCCCCTACGAGCAGTACTTC
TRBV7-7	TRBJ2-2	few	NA	CASSHQQAAGELFF	TGTGCTAGCAGCCACCAACAAGCGGCCGGGGAGCTGTTTTTT
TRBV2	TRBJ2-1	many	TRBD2	CASSGLALHEQFF	TGTGCCAGCAGCGGACTAGCTCTGCATGAGCAGTTCTTC
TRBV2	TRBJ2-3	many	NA	CATKGPVTTLADTQYF	TGTGCCACAAAGGGACCTGTAACAACCCTTGCAGATACGCAGTATTTT